The 16 T cell receptor beta chains given below trace back to one sample, sequenced in a study of CD8 T cells in ankylosing spondylitis. Using its own MiXCR run on the 5' RACE reads, TCRdb lists one record per CDR3 protein. This repertoire shows around 150,000 distinct CDR3 sequences, 15% to 20% found once; its top ten account for approximately 7.8%. Material for sequencing was blood, either unsorted or a sorted T cell fraction (not recorded which). These receptors were collected from a male donor with ankylosing spondylitis or in good health (not recorded which).

A few counts support this clonotype. The chain combines TRBV5-1 with TRBJ2-1; D is perhaps TRBD2 (5 bases). Germline CDR1 and CDR2: SGHRS and YFSETQ. The ends were cut back, 7 bases at V and 0 bases at J, with 5 bases in the middle. The CDR3 runs 12 residues. The CDR3 region has the DNA TGCGCCAGCGGGAGCTCCTACAATGAGCAGTTCTTC. It yields the protein CASGSSYNEQFF.

In its sample, this clonotype was seen many times. This chain joins TRBV20-1 and TRBJ2-7; D is unresolved. This CDR3 is built from 11 residues. The germline CDR1 and CDR2 sequences are DFQATT and SNEGSKA (reference sequence). The V and J ends lost 0 bases and 8 bases respectively, with 8 bases between them. The CDR3 region is CSARDPPKQYF. CDR3 nucleotide sequence: TGCAGTGCTAGAGATCCCCCCAAGCAGTACTTC.

This clonotype was recorded a few times. The genes are TRBV7-2 and TRBJ2-1; tentatively, D is TRBD2 (5 bases). CDR1 and CDR2 from the germline V gene are SGHTA and FQGNSA. The ends were cut back, 0 bases at V and 8 bases at J, with 14 bases in the middle. The CDR3 consists of 15 residues. The DNA of the CDR3 is TGTGCCAGCAGCTTAGCGGGTGATAAGAGGGATGAGCAGTTCTTC. Translation gives CASSLAGDKRDEQFF.

The table lists this clonotype with a few counts. V is TRBV20-1 and J is TRBJ2-3, with a weak D call TRBD1 (5 bases). This CDR3 contains 15 residues. Germline V gives CDR1 DFQATT, CDR2 SNEGSKA (reference sequence). Trimming pared 0 bases from V and 4 bases from J, leaving 14 bases between. This chain's CDR3 is CSAREFGRVSDTQYF. The CDR3 nucleotides read TGCAGTGCTAGAGAGTTCGGCAGGGTGTCAGATACGCAGTATTTT.

There are many counts of this clonotype. The CDR3: CASSPGTGDGYTF. The CDR3 DNA reads as TGCGCCAGCAGCCCTGGGACAGGGGATGGCTACACCTTC. V gene TRBV5-1 combines with J gene TRBJ1-2; 10 bases line up with TRBD1. The V segment lost 4 bases and the J segment 6 bases; nucleotides outside the gene matches: 3. This CDR3 region has 13 residues. Germline CDR1 and CDR2: SGHRS and YFSETQ.

The rearrangement links TRBV28 to TRBJ2-2; a weak D match, TRBD1 (6 bases). V was pared by 6 bases and J by 8 bases, with 13 bases between. This CDR3 contains 13 residues. Germline CDR1 MDHEN, CDR2 SYDVKM. CDR3 region: CASSRQGWGELFF. The CDR3 DNA follows: TGTGCCAGCAGCCGCCAGGGGTGGGGGGAGCTGTTTTTT.

In DNA form, the CDR3 reads TGTGCCAGCACCCTGGATGTTTCGGGAAGGGAAGAGACCCAGTACTTC. It yields the protein CASTLDVSGREETQYF. This chain joins TRBV28 and TRBJ2-5; tentative D call: TRBD2 (5 bases). CDR3 length: 16 residues. From germline, CDR1 is MDHEN and CDR2 SYDVKM. Trimming cost V 7 bases and J 3 bases, with 21 bases left between them.

The rearrangement links TRBV27 to TRBJ2-3; D not certain. This CDR3 is 12 amino acids long. Germline CDR1 is MNHEY and CDR2 is SMNVEV (reference sequence). The V gene lost 8 bases and the J gene lost 0 bases, with 6 bases spanning the gap. CDR3 bases: TGTGCCAGCGGGTACAGCACAGATACGCAGTATTTT. Translation gives CASGYSTDTQYF.

Only a few counts were recorded for this clonotype. The chain joins TRBV30 to TRBJ1-1; D not certain. Trimming shortened V by 0 bases and J by 0 bases, and 8 bases separated the two germline ends. The CDR3 sequence is 14 residues long. CDR1 is GTSNPN, CDR2 SVGIG, per germline (reference sequence). CDR3 loop: CAWSVLALNTEAFF. DNA of the CDR3: TGTGCCTGGAGTGTACTCGCGCTGAACACTGAAGCTTTCTTT. The entire variable domain, with the rest obtained from reference TRBV30 and TRBJ1-1, is as follows: SQTIHQWPATLVQPVGSPLSLECTVEGTSNPNLYWYRQAAGRGLQLLFYSVGIGQISSEVPQNLSASRPQDRQFILSSKKLLLSDSGFYLCAWSVLALNTEAFFGQGTRLTVV.

Many counts were recorded for this clonotype. A much larger clone is a single base away; this may be a read error. This sequence joins TRBV2 and TRBJ1-1, with TRBD1 as a possible D gene (6 bases). Germline-derived CDR1 and CDR2 are SNHLY and FYNNEI. The CDR3 has 13 residues. V was pared by 7 bases and J by 1 base, with 10 bases between. The CDR3 DNA reads as TGTGCCAGCACCCAGGGGTCGAACACTGAAGCTTTCTTT. Protein product: CASTQGSNTEAFF.

Ten or more counts support this clonotype. J is TRBJ2-4 and V is TRBV12-3 or TRBV12-4; D unresolved. The CDR3 sequence is 11 residues long. Trimming left V 4 bases short and J 7 bases short, with 5 bases between. Here the CDR3 reads CASSSLNIQYF. Written as DNA, the CDR3 is TGTGCCAGCAGTTCCCTGAACATTCAGTACTTC.

The chain employs TRBV12-3 or TRBV12-4 and TRBJ1-6, with D perhaps matching TRBD1 (5 bases). V lost 8 bases to trimming and J lost 5 bases, with 10 bases between them. This CDR3 contains 13 residues. CDR3 DNA sequence: TGTGCCAGCCGGACAACCGATAATTCACCCCTCCACTTT. Amino acids: CASRTTDNSPLHF.

This clonotype was detected ten times or more. This rearrangement joins TRBV29-1 to TRBJ1-5; tentative D call: TRBD1 (5 bases). Germline loops: CDR1 SQVTM, CDR2 ANQGSEA. The CDR3 is 13 amino acids. The V and J ends lost 6 bases and 10 bases respectively, with 19 bases between them. The CDR3 region is CSVGGDRGGPQHF. The DNA of the CDR3 is TGCAGCGTGGGGGGGGACCGGGGCGGCCCCCAGCATTTT.

The chain couples TRBV6-5 to TRBJ1-6, with D uncertain. The germline V and J ends were trimmed by 6 bases and 5 bases, with 17 bases remaining between them. Germline V gene sequence: CDR1 MNHEY, CDR2 SVGAGI. This CDR3 spans 16 amino acids. CDR3 residues: CASSRGPQSNNSPLHF. In DNA, the CDR3 is TGTGCCAGCAGCAGAGGCCCACAGAGCAATAATTCACCCCTCCACTTT.

This clonotype showed up many times. The V and J genes are TRBV2 and TRBJ1-2; no clear D gene. Germline V lookup: CDR1 SNHLY, CDR2 FYNNEI. This CDR3 comprises 12 residues. The CDR3 is CACGGTNYGYTF. The CDR3, as DNA: TGTGCTTGCGGCGGGACTAACTATGGCTACACCTTC. The full variable domain, with the rest looked up from reference TRBV2 and TRBJ1-2, is EPEVTQTPSHQVTQMGQEVILRCVPISNHLYFYWYRQILGQKVEFLVSFYNNEISEKSEIFDDQFSVERPDGSNFTLKIRSTKLEDSAMYFCACGGTNYGYTFGSGTRLTVV.

This clonotype was counted between two and nine times. The chain carries TRBV5-1 and TRBJ1-2; a possible D gene is TRBD1 (6 bases). The CDR3 is made up of 16 amino acids. Germline values: CDR1 SGHRS, CDR2 YFSETQ. V was pared by 5 bases and J by 8 bases, with 25 bases between. CDR3 loop: CASSPLGGRGHEGYTF. DNA for the CDR3: TGCGCCAGCAGTCCCCTGGGGGGGCGGGGACATGAAGGCTACACCTTC.